A single sample gave rise to the 15 T cell receptor beta chains below, sequenced in a study of PD-1 blockade in classical Hodgkin lymphoma. Every patient was affected by relapse after autologous stem cell transplantation, while exposure to brentuximab vedotin was not uniform. Thawed PBMCs underwent magnetic negative selection to yield purified CD4+ T cells. Profiling relied on immunoSEQ multiplex PCR, and the TCRdb table lists in-frame clones only, not all of them. The table records some 35,000 clones, approximately 92% of them present only once. This material consisted of CD4+ T cells from blood, taken at baseline. The receptors were sampled from a human donor with classical Hodgkin lymphoma.

The chain links TRBV6-1 to TRBJ1-1; possible D gene TRBD1, 6 bases. The V gene's germline CDR1 is MNHNS and CDR2 SASEGT. The CDR3 extends over 13 amino acids. The V end lost 2 bases, the J end lost 10 bases, and 14 bases lay between the germline ends. The CDR3 DNA reads as TGTGCCAGCAGTGAACATGGGACAAACCGAGCTTTCTTT. Amino acid sequence: CASSEHGTNRAFF.

The chain uses TRBV7-8 and TRBJ1-3; D might be TRBD1 (6 bases). The CDR3 totals 16 residues. Germline CDR1 is SGHVS and CDR2 is FQNEAQ. V lost 7 bases to trimming and J lost 1 base, with 17 bases between them. CDR3 region: CASTLGGQLSGNTIYF. The CDR3 DNA follows: TGTGCCAGCACACTTGGCGGACAGCTGTCTGGAAACACCATATATTTT. The variable domain in full, with the rest retrieved from reference TRBV7-8 and TRBJ1-3, is GAGVSQSPRYKVAKRGQDVALRCDPISGHVSLFWYQQALGQGPEFLTYFQNEAQLDKSGLPSDRFFAERPEGSVSTLKIQRTQQEDSAVYLCASTLGGQLSGNTIYFGEGSWLTVV.

The rearrangement joins TRBV28 to TRBJ2-1; 10 bases align to TRBD1. CDR3 length: 15 amino acids. Germline lookup yields CDR1 MDHEN and CDR2 SYDVKM. J gave up 6 bases and V 3 bases, and 5 bases lay outside the gene matches. As DNA, the CDR3 is TGTGCCAGCAGTTTCCGACAGGGGGCCCTCAATGAGCAGTTCTTC. Translated, it gives CASSFRQGALNEQFF.

This clone appeared a few times. This chain links TRBV6-5 with TRBJ2-7; D perhaps matches TRBD2 (7 bases). This CDR3 region has 14 residues. The germline V gene encodes CDR1 MNHEY and CDR2 SVGAGI. The ends were cut back, 6 bases at V and 3 bases at J, with 15 bases in the middle. In DNA, the CDR3 is TGTGCCAGCAGCCGAAGGGGGGGCCGCTACGAGCAGTACTTC. Protein: CASSRRGGRYEQYF.

This chain uses TRBV7-8 with TRBJ2-4; D not certain. Trimming pared 5 bases from V and 4 bases from J, leaving 9 bases between. Per the germline V gene, CDR1 is SGHVS and CDR2 is FQNEAQ. This CDR3 contains 13 residues. As DNA, the CDR3 is TGTGCCAGCAGCGCCCGACTGAAAAACATTCAGTACTTC. It translates to CASSARLKNIQYF.

The chain joins TRBV6-5 to TRBJ2-7; a possible D gene is TRBD1 (5 bases). The CDR3 is made up of 13 amino acids. Germline values: CDR1 MNHEY, CDR2 SVGAGI. Trimming left V 7 bases short and J 5 bases short, with 15 bases between. CDR3 coding DNA: TGTGCCAGCAACCTCAGAAGGGGCAACGAGCAGTACTTC. As protein: CASNLRRGNEQYF.

In this sample, this clone turned up once. The chain employs TRBV19 and TRBJ2-7; D possibly corresponds to TRBD1 (6 bases). Between the trimmed V and J ends, which lost 5 bases and 2 bases, there was a span of 10 bases. The V gene's germline CDR1 is LNHDA and CDR2 SQIVND (reference sequence). This CDR3 region has 13 residues. CDR3 region: CASSRQGTYEQYF. Written as DNA, the CDR3 is TGTGCCAGTAGTCGGCAGGGGACCTACGAGCAGTACTTC.

In this sample, this clone turned up once. This chain joins TRBV11-2 and TRBJ2-7; 7 nucleotides line up with TRBD2. CDR1 and CDR2 (germline): SGHAT, FQNNGV. V lost 4 bases to trimming and J lost 7 bases; unmatched junction nucleotides: 13. The length of the CDR3 is 15 residues. CDR3 loop: CASSSRGGVSAEQYF. The CDR3 DNA is TGTGCCAGCAGCTCCCGGGGAGGGGTGTCCGCGGAGCAGTACTTC.

V is TRBV19 and J is TRBJ1-4; maybe TRBD1 (6 bases). V was shortened by 10 bases and J by 0 bases, with 15 bases between the two germline ends. CDR1 and CDR2 (germline): LNHDA, SQIVND (reference sequence). The CDR3 consists of 15 residues. Here the CDR3 reads CATRQDRSTNEKLFF. CDR3 nucleotides: TGTGCCACCCGACAAGACAGGTCAACTAATGAAAAACTGTTTTTT.

This clone was observed a handful of times. The rearrangement joins TRBV27 to TRBJ2-3; 10 positions match TRBD1. Per the germline V gene, CDR1 is MNHEY and CDR2 is SMNVEV (reference sequence). This CDR3 comprises 15 residues. V lost 8 bases and J lost 2; bases outside the gene matches: 7. CDR3 sequence: CASGGQGKSTDTQYF. The CDR3 nucleotides are TGTGCCAGCGGGGGACAGGGGAAATCCACAGATACGCAGTATTTT.

The table lists this clone with a count of one. The chain links TRBV2 to TRBJ2-1; D gene unclear. Germline assignment: CDR1 SNHLY and CDR2 FYNNEI. Trimming cost V 9 bases and J 1 base, with 10 bases left between them. The CDR3 extends over 13 amino acids. In DNA, the CDR3 is TGTGCCAGTCGTTTAACATCCTACAATGAGCAGTTCTTC. Translation: CASRLTSYNEQFF.

The rearrangement uses TRBV18 and TRBJ2-1, with D uncertain. Germline CDR1 is KGHSH and CDR2 is LQKENI. This CDR3 has 16 amino acids. V was trimmed by 10 bases and J by 3 bases, leaving 22 bases between them. The CDR3 here is CATSGIGPKVYNEQFF. The CDR3 nucleotides read TGTGCCACCTCCGGCATAGGTCCCAAGGTCTACAATGAGCAGTTCTTC.

The chain combines TRBV7-3 with TRBJ2-7; 12 bases align to TRBD1. J lost 7 bases, V lost 1 base, and 5 bases had no gene match. Per the germline V gene, CDR1 is SGHTA and CDR2 is FQGTGA. The CDR3 covers 15 residues. The CDR3 is CASSLSGDRGREQYF. CDR3 bases: TGTGCCAGCAGCTTAAGTGGGGACAGGGGGCGGGAGCAGTACTTC.

The chain joins TRBV5-6 to TRBJ1-5; TRBD1 agrees at 7 bases. The CDR3 length is 14 residues. Germline assignment: CDR1 SGHDT and CDR2 YYEEEE. With V trimmed by 4 bases and J by 6 bases, 7 bases remained unmatched. The CDR3 DNA is TGTGCCAGCAGCATCACAGGGGAGGGTCAGCCCCAGCATTTT. Protein product: CASSITGEGQPQHF.

V gene TRBV6-5 combines with J gene TRBJ1-2; no definite D call. Germline CDR1 MNHEY, CDR2 SVGAGI. CDR3 length: 13 residues. V was trimmed by 6 bases and J by 4 bases, leaving 12 bases between them. The CDR3 sequence is CASRAPLAYGYTF. Written as DNA, the CDR3 is TGTGCCAGCAGGGCCCCCTTGGCCTATGGCTACACCTTC.